This T cell receptor beta chain was captured by sequencing in a study of blood T cell repertoires in COVID-19. At the level of the study: Whether acute or convalescent, the COVID-19 samples came from the United States, Italy and Spain. PBMCs, B-cell-depleted T cells, or T cells provided the cDNA or gDNA that made up the material.

Within 2 weeks before study entry, exposed participants met a COVID-19 case. In the original workflow: Amplifying reference gene primers gave estimates of nucleated cell counts. Repertoires were generated with immunoSEQ multiplex PCR, while TCRdb's copy carries only in-frame clones and drops some. V and J calls and clone size come straight from that table; D and trimming were deduced from the DNA. The sample comprises more than 150,000 clones, 80% of which are singletons, and 13% to 15% rests with the top ten. This receptor was identified in a man aged 60 to 69 who had been exposed to COVID-19. Sequencing was carried out using PBMCs or T cells enriched from blood (not recorded which).

CDR3 loop: CSVTPGSYEQYF. CDR3 in DNA: TGCAGCGTGACACCCGGGAGCTACGAGCAGTACTTC. V gene TRBV29-1 combines with J gene TRBJ2-7, with D possibly being TRBD2 (6 bases). This CDR3 spans 12 amino acids. V lost 6 bases to trimming and J lost 3 bases, with 12 bases between them. From germline, CDR1 is SQVTM and CDR2 ANQGSEA.